In its sample, the clone carrying this T cell receptor (beta chain) was seen many times. Its target is unknown. It was by 5'RACE with 10-nucleotide random UMIs that the cDNA was made. TCRdb re-called the 5' RACE reads through MiXCR, storing one row per CDR3 protein. The sample consists of 27,000 or so distinct CDR3 sequences, 3% to 3.5% of them appearing once. Germline values: CDR1 SQVTM, CDR2 ANQGSEA. V lost 5 bases to trimming and J lost 8 bases, with 12 bases between them. This CDR3 has 12 amino acids. These data come from a study of neurological immune-mediated disorders. General observations from the study: There was no association between the multiple sclerosis repertoire cluster and any clinical or MRI feature.

The J gene is TRBJ1-4, the V gene TRBV29-1, with D uncertain. The sequence derives from a woman aged 25 to 39 with multiple sclerosis. The sample consisted of PBMCs. The CDR3 protein is CSVNPDGEKLFF. The CDR3 DNA follows: TGCAGCGTTAACCCCGACGGGGAAAAACTGTTTTTT.